These 25 T cell receptor beta chains were all obtained from the same sample, sequenced in a study of blood T cell repertoires in COVID-19. Clones were read by immunoSEQ multiplex PCR, and TCRdb kept only the in-frame ones, dropping some. Of around 380,000 clones listed, roughly four fifths are singletons. Specimen: peripheral blood. The receptors originated from a human donor with acute or convalescent COVID-19. The donor label of this sample is uncertain.

The gene calls are TRBV5-1 and TRBJ2-7, with TRBD1 matching 10 bases. The CDR3 totals 15 residues. Trimming removed 1 base from V and 3 bases from J; junction bases left unmatched: 4. The germline V gene encodes CDR1 SGHRS and CDR2 YFSETQ. The CDR3 coding sequence is TGCGCCAGCAGCTTGTCGGACAGGGGGTACTACGAGCAGTACTTC. This codes for CASSLSDRGYYEQYF. The complete variable domain, with remaining parts taken from reference TRBV5-1 and TRBJ2-7, reads KAGVTQTPRYLIKTRGQQVTLSCSPISGHRSVSWYQQTPGQGLQFLFEYFSETQRNKGNFPGRFSGRQFSNSRSEMNVSTLELGDSALYLCASSLSDRGYYEQYFGPGTRLTVT.

This chain connects TRBV27 to TRBJ1-2, with TRBD1 matching 7 bases. Looked up from germline, CDR1 is MNHEY and CDR2 is SMNVEV (reference sequence). The V and J ends lost 10 bases and 7 bases, in that order; junction bases with no gene match: 9. The CDR3 runs 12 residues. Written as DNA, the CDR3 is TGTGCCACCACCGACAGGGTCTCTGGCTACACCTTC. Translated: CATTDRVSGYTF.

Here the CDR3 DNA reads TGCAGCGTTTCAGGGGGCAACAATCAGCCCCAGCATTTT. Protein sequence: CSVSGGNNQPQHF. The V call is TRBV29-1, the J call TRBJ1-5, with TRBD1 matching 8 bases. V shed 5 bases and J 3 bases; nucleotides not matched to a gene: 3. Germline CDR1 reads SQVTM; CDR2 reads ANQGSEA. This CDR3 is built from 13 residues.

The rearrangement joins TRBV9 to TRBJ1-6, with 9 bases fitting TRBD1. Germline values: CDR1 SGDLS, CDR2 YYNGEE. After removal of 3 bases from V and 13 bases from J, the junction contained 14 bases not matched to a gene. There are 16 residues in the CDR3. CDR3 DNA sequence: TGTGCCAGCAGCGGGCGTCGACAGGGGGTTACATCTCCCCTCCACTTT. It codes for CASSGRRQGVTSPLHF.

This chain connects TRBV5-1 to TRBJ1-1, with TRBD1 identical over 8 bases. The CDR3 runs to 15 residues. Germline V gives CDR1 SGHRS, CDR2 YFSETQ. V shed 4 bases and J 6 bases; nucleotides not matched to a gene: 11. The CDR3 here is CASSRVGQGLAEAFF. The CDR3, as DNA: TGCGCCAGCAGCCGTGTCGGACAGGGTTTGGCTGAAGCTTTCTTT.

The rearrangement joins TRBV5-1 to TRBJ2-3; D is uncertain. V lost 4 bases, J lost 2 bases, and 8 bases lay in between. Germline CDR1 and CDR2: SGHRS and YFSETQ. The CDR3 has 13 amino acids. The CDR3 region has the DNA TGCGCCAGCAGCCCAGAAAACACAGATACGCAGTATTTT. This codes for CASSPENTDTQYF.

This clone was recorded only once. This chain connects TRBV7-9 to TRBJ2-1; possible D gene TRBD2, 5 bases. V was shortened by 5 bases and J by 5 bases, with 13 bases between the two germline ends. The CDR3 spans 14 residues. Germline CDR1 and CDR2: SEHNR and FQNEAQ (reference sequence). The CDR3 bases are TGTGCCAGCAGCCCCCCGGCGGGCCACAATGAGCAGTTCTTC. Amino acid sequence: CASSPPAGHNEQFF.

V is TRBV6-1 and J is TRBJ2-1, with a possible D match to TRBD2 (7 bases). The V and J ends lost 2 bases and 6 bases respectively, with 17 bases between them. CDR3 length equals 16 residues. Germline lookup yields CDR1 MNHNS and CDR2 SASEGT. The chain's CDR3 is CASSETAGAFFNEQFF. As DNA, the CDR3 is TGTGCCAGCAGTGAAACGGCGGGGGCCTTTTTCAATGAGCAGTTCTTC.

This clone was recorded a few times. The chain is built from TRBV4-1 and TRBJ2-7; maybe TRBD1 (6 bases). From germline, CDR1 is MGHRA and CDR2 YSYEKL. This CDR3 is 16 amino acids long. V lost 2 bases to trimming and J lost 2 bases, with 16 bases between them. CDR3 sequence: CASSQIITGHPYEQYF. The DNA of the CDR3 is TGCGCCAGCAGCCAAATCATAACGGGACACCCCTACGAGCAGTACTTC.

The V call is TRBV15, the J call TRBJ1-6; D gene ambiguous. The CDR3 has 13 amino acids. V dropped 3 bases and J dropped 7 bases, with 7 bases sitting between them. Germline CDR1 LNHNV, CDR2 YYDKDF (reference sequence). CDR3 in amino acids: CATSRAENSPLHF. CDR3 DNA sequence: TGTGCCACCAGCAGGGCAGAAAATTCACCCCTCCACTTT. Full variable domain (rest looked up from reference TRBV15 and TRBJ1-6): DAMVIQNPRYQVTQFGKPVTLSCSQTLNHNVMYWYQQKSSQAPKLLFHYYDKDFNNEADTPDNFQSRRPNTSFCFLDIRSPGLGDTAMYLCATSRAENSPLHFGNGTRLTVT.

The rearrangement joins TRBV30 to TRBJ2-2; D is undetermined. Germline V CDR1 and CDR2: GTSNPN, SVGIG (reference sequence). Trimming stripped 1 base from V and 1 base from J, with 7 bases between. The CDR3 has 14 amino acids. The DNA for the CDR3 is TGTGCCTGGAGTGGCAGGTTGAACACCGGGGAGCTGTTTTTT. It codes for CAWSGRLNTGELFF.

The chain employs TRBV4-1 and TRBJ1-5; tentative D call: TRBD1 (5 bases). V was pared by 2 bases and J by 0 bases, with 11 bases between. In germline, CDR1 is MGHRA, CDR2 YSYEKL. CDR3 length equals 16 residues. The CDR3: CASSQRPGYSNQPQHF. For the CDR3, the DNA is TGCGCCAGCAGCCAACGTCCAGGGTATAGCAATCAGCCCCAGCATTTT.

This chain links TRBV28 with TRBJ2-3; 10 nucleotides match TRBD2. This CDR3 has 16 residues. The J segment lost 4 bases and the V segment lost 6 bases, leaving 10 bases of the junction unmatched. From germline, CDR1 is MDHEN and CDR2 SYDVKM. The CDR3 sequence: CASRNERGGYADTQYF. In DNA, the CDR3 is TGTGCCAGCAGAAATGAGCGGGGGGGGTACGCAGATACGCAGTATTTT.

The V call is TRBV5-1, the J call TRBJ1-5; D not resolved. Germline V gene data show CDR1 as SGHRS and CDR2 as YFSETQ. V was cut by 3 bases and J by 9 bases, with 25 bases left in between. The CDR3 spans 17 residues. In DNA, the CDR3 is TGCGCCAGCAGCTGGCGGGCGGAGGCATTGGGATCATGGCCCCAGCATTTT. Amino acids: CASSWRAEALGSWPQHF.

This clone has only one observation. This rearrangement joins TRBV12-3 or TRBV12-4 to TRBJ1-5; D perhaps matches TRBD1 (5 bases). The V end lost 8 bases, the J end lost 4 bases, and 9 bases lay between the germline ends. The CDR3 consists of 12 residues. The CDR3 sequence: CASRQPNQPQHF. The CDR3 region has the DNA TGTGCCAGCCGACAGCCGAATCAGCCCCAGCATTTT.

The chain links TRBV30 to TRBJ1-1; 9 bases match TRBD1. V shed 4 bases, J shed 2 bases, and the junction held 11 bases outside the gene matches. Looked up from germline, CDR1 is GTSNPN and CDR2 is SVGIG (reference sequence). The CDR3 totals 16 residues. CDR3 nucleotide sequence: TGTGCCTGGAACCGCCCGGGGACAGGGTATAACACTGAAGCTTTCTTT. Amino acids: CAWNRPGTGYNTEAFF. Looking up the rest from reference TRBV30 and TRBJ1-1 gives the full variable domain: SQTIHQWPATLVQPVGSPLSLECTVEGTSNPNLYWYRQAAGRGLQLLFYSVGIGQISSEVPQNLSASRPQDRQFILSSKKLLLSDSGFYLCAWNRPGTGYNTEAFFGQGTRLTVV.

The chain joins TRBV4-1 to TRBJ1-4, with D hard to call. The CDR3 totals 16 residues. Germline CDR1 MGHRA, CDR2 YSYEKL. The V gene lost 0 bases and the J gene lost 4 bases, with 12 bases spanning the gap. The CDR3 coding sequence is TGCGCCAGCAGCCAAGATCCGAGCGGCAATAATGAAAAACTGTTTTTT. This gives the protein CASSQDPSGNNEKLFF.

This clone was recorded a few times. The V call is TRBV6-5, the J call TRBJ1-1, with 8 bases matching TRBD1. Germline CDR1 reads MNHEY; CDR2 reads SVGAGI. With 10 bases clipped from V and 1 base from J, the junction kept 5 bases outside the gene matches. This CDR3 contains 13 residues. The CDR3 coding sequence is TGTGCCACCGATGACAGGGGGAACACTGAAGCTTTCTTT. As protein: CATDDRGNTEAFF.

This clone was found a few times. The chain links TRBV18 to TRBJ1-6, with D perhaps TRBD1 (6 bases). The V end lost 1 base, the J end lost 7 bases, and 11 bases lay between the germline ends. The CDR3 spans 15 residues. CDR1 and CDR2 (germline): KGHSH, LQKENI. The CDR3 DNA reads as TGTGCCAGCTCACCACGGCAGGACAGCAATTCACCCCTCCACTTT. Protein sequence: CASSPRQDSNSPLHF.

CDR3 loop: CASSLRRGQTNTGELFF. CDR3 bases: TGTGCCAGCAGCTTAAGGCGTGGACAGACGAACACCGGGGAGCTGTTTTTT. The gene calls are TRBV5-5 and TRBJ2-2, with D maybe TRBD1 (6 bases). V lost 2 bases to trimming and J lost 0 bases, with 14 bases between them. Germline V gene sequence: CDR1 SGHKS, CDR2 YYEKEE (reference sequence). CDR3 size: 17 residues.

The rearrangement links TRBV6-6 to TRBJ2-5; a possible D gene is TRBD1 (6 bases). This CDR3 has 13 amino acids. V was pared by 6 bases and J by 5 bases, with 13 bases between. CDR1 is MNHNY, CDR2 SVGAGI, per germline (reference sequence). Here the CDR3 reads CASSKQGRETQYF. The DNA of the CDR3 is TGTGCCAGCAGCAAACAGGGAAGGGAGACCCAGTACTTC.

The rearrangement uses TRBV10-3 and TRBJ1-2; 10 positions agree with TRBD1. Germline assignment: CDR1 ENHRY and CDR2 SYGVKD. Trimming cost V 8 bases and J 4 bases; bases outside gene matches: 16. This CDR3 region has 17 residues. The CDR3 nucleotides are TGTGCCATCGGAGGGGGGACAGGGGAGGAGAGGAGCTATGGCTACACCTTC. This sequence encodes CAIGGGTGEERSYGYTF.

The rearrangement uses TRBV5-4 and TRBJ2-5; D gene unclear. The CDR3 sequence is 12 residues long. Per the germline V gene, CDR1 is SGHNT and CDR2 is YYREEE (reference sequence). The V gene lost 1 base and the J gene lost 4 bases, with 5 bases spanning the gap. CDR3 sequence (DNA): TGTGCCAGCAGCTTGTCAGGAGAGACCCAGTACTTC. It is translated as CASSLSGETQYF.

The chain has TRBV20-1 and TRBJ1-6; no definite D call. Germline V gene lookup returns CDR1 DFQATT and CDR2 SNEGSKA (reference sequence). V lost 3 bases and J 0 bases, leaving 12 bases between the germline ends. This CDR3 contains 16 residues. CDR3 region: CSASDVSSSYNSPLHF. For the CDR3, the DNA is TGCAGTGCTAGTGATGTCTCGAGCTCCTATAATTCACCCCTCCACTTT.

The rearrangement joins TRBV19 to TRBJ1-2, with 7 bases identical to TRBD1. The CDR3 contains 13 residues. Germline-derived CDR1 and CDR2 are LNHDA and SQIVND (reference sequence). V was clipped by 0 bases and J by 5 bases; unmatched bases: 0. This CDR3 is CASSIDRGYGYTF. In nucleotides, the CDR3 is TGTGCCAGTAGTATAGACAGGGGGTATGGCTACACCTTC.